This paragraph reports one T cell receptor (beta chain). Its target is not known. PCR primers comprised 60 Vbeta and 13 Jbeta primers. In the original analysis: Later, roughly 77 million unique TCR beta chains were counted in an analysis, and roughly 11 million of them were shared. Libraries were prepared by immunoSEQ multiplex PCR; TCRdb keeps only in-frame clonotypes and omits some of them. V and J calls and clone size are as listed in that table; D and trimming were resolved from the DNA. The sample records roughly 140,000 clones, 79% being singletons. The data are from a study of cytomegalovirus exposure and HLA in healthy donors. Findings and caveats of the study: Presence/absence results assume similar sequencing depth per donor, which may not hold. V- and J-gene trimming of TCR beta was linked (in a later analysis) to a missense DCLRE1C variant.

The specimen sequenced was PBMCs. The source of this sequence is a middle-aged woman in good health and CMV-seropositive.

CDR3 residues: CASSRQDSPLHF. Written as DNA, the CDR3 is TGTGCCAGCAGCCGACAGGATTCACCCCTCCACTTT. The chain uses TRBV5-6 and TRBJ1-6; D may be TRBD1 (6 bases). This CDR3 has 12 residues. Germline CDR1 and CDR2: SGHDT and YYEEEE. The ends were cut back, 4 bases at V and 8 bases at J, with 7 bases in the middle. The full variable domain, its missing parts supplied by reference TRBV5-6 and TRBJ1-6, is DAGVTQSPTHLIKTRGQQVTLRCSPKSGHDTVSWYQQALGQGPQFIFQYYEEEERQRGNFPDRFSGHQFPNYSSELNVNALLLGDSALYLCASSRQDSPLHFGNGTRLTVT.